Listed here are 23 T cell receptor beta chains from one sample, sequenced in a study of blood T cell repertoires in COVID-19. Using immunoSEQ multiplex PCR, the repertoire was profiled, and TCRdb retains in-frame clones only, with some absent. The sample includes around 100,000 clones, roughly 79% of them seen just once. Input material: peripheral blood. Every receptor here comes from an older man with COVID-19, enrolled during active disease.

The chain employs TRBV4-1 and TRBJ1-5, with D uncertain. This CDR3 is 13 amino acids long. The germline V gene has CDR1 MGHRA and CDR2 YSYEKL. The germline V and J ends were trimmed by 0 bases and 7 bases, with 7 bases remaining between them. The CDR3 protein is CASSQDTRQPQHF. As DNA, the CDR3 is TGCGCCAGCAGCCAAGATACACGCCAGCCCCAGCATTTT.

The genes are TRBV7-2 and TRBJ2-7, with D unclear. Germline V gene lookup returns CDR1 SGHTA and CDR2 FQGNSA. The CDR3 sequence is 15 residues long. V was cut by 0 bases and J by 0 bases, with 9 bases left in between. CDR3 in amino acids: CASSLASVPSYEQYF. The CDR3 DNA sequence: TGTGCCAGCAGCTTAGCGTCAGTACCCTCCTACGAGCAGTACTTC.

This clone was found many times. This chain connects TRBV29-1 to TRBJ2-3; the match to TRBD2 covers 11 bases. This CDR3 comprises 18 residues. Germline trimming cut 3 bases from V and 1 base from J; bases unmatched to any gene: 12. Per germline, CDR1 SQVTM and CDR2 ANQGSEA. Here the CDR3 DNA reads TGCAGCGTTGATGGGGGTTCTAGCGGGAGGTGGGGCACAGATACGCAGTATTTT. Amino acids: CSVDGGSSGRWGTDTQYF.

V usage is TRBV18 and J usage is TRBJ2-3; TRBD1 matches at 8 bases. Germline V gene sequence: CDR1 KGHSH, CDR2 LQKENI. V lost 5 bases and J lost 6; bases outside the gene matches: 16. The CDR3 is 17 amino acids. This CDR3 is CASSKGTGLQISDTQYF. Written as DNA, the CDR3 is TGTGCCAGCTCAAAAGGGACAGGTCTTCAAATTTCGGATACGCAGTATTTT. Supplemented by reference TRBV18 and TRBJ2-3, the full variable domain reads NAGVMQNPRHLVRRRGQEARLRCSPMKGHSHVYWYRQLPEEGLKFMVYLQKENIIDESGMPKERFSAEFPKEGPSILRIQQVVRGDSAAYFCASSKGTGLQISDTQYFGPGTRLTVL.

This chain links TRBV3-1 (or the pseudogene TRBV3-2) with TRBJ1-1, with a possible D match to TRBD1 (6 bases). Per germline, CDR1 LGHDT and CDR2 YNNKEL (reference sequence). There are 15 residues in the CDR3. V lost 1 base and J lost 4, with 13 bases in between. The CDR3 loop is CASSQAAGVGTEAFF. The CDR3 nucleotides read TGTGCCAGCAGCCAAGCGGCAGGGGTGGGCACTGAAGCTTTCTTT.

This clone was counted once. The J gene is TRBJ2-3, the V gene TRBV27, with 8 bases lining up with TRBD1. Trimming removed 9 bases from V and 0 bases from J; junction bases left unmatched: 29. There are 22 residues in the CDR3. In germline, CDR1 is MNHEY, CDR2 SMNVEV (reference sequence). CDR3 DNA: TGTGCCAGAAAAGGGGGTTTGAATCTGGGACAGGTGACTTTTGAGAGCACAGATACGCAGTATTTT. Translation: CARKGGLNLGQVTFESTDTQYF.

The chain combines TRBV27 with TRBJ2-1; the match to TRBD2 covers 14 bases. The CDR3 runs to 19 residues. The germline V gene encodes CDR1 MNHEY and CDR2 SMNVEV (reference sequence). The ends lost 6 bases at V and 6 bases at J; junction bases unmatched: 16. In DNA, the CDR3 is TGTGCCAGCAGATATTTATCGACACCGGGACTAGCGGGAGTCAATGAGCAGTTCTTC. As protein: CASRYLSTPGLAGVNEQFF.

V gene TRBV15 combines with J gene TRBJ2-1, with unresolved D. This CDR3 has 15 amino acids. The V gene's germline CDR1 is LNHNV and CDR2 YYDKDF (reference sequence). Deletions cut 0 bases from V and 0 bases from J, with 6 bases between. This CDR3 reads CATSRDPSSYNEQFF. The CDR3 bases are TGTGCCACCAGCAGAGATCCTAGCTCCTACAATGAGCAGTTCTTC.

The V call is TRBV27, the J call TRBJ1-2, with a possible D match to TRBD1 (6 bases). The CDR3 runs 13 residues. CDR1 MNHEY and CDR2 SMNVEV come from the germline V gene (reference sequence). Between the trimmed V and J ends, which lost 5 bases and 5 bases, there was a span of 12 bases. CDR3 loop: CASSPGHKYGYTF. The CDR3 DNA is TGTGCCAGCAGTCCGGGACATAAGTATGGCTACACCTTC.

V gene TRBV11-2 combines with J gene TRBJ1-2; possible D gene TRBD1, 5 bases. Germline V lookup: CDR1 SGHAT, CDR2 FQNNGV. CDR3 length: 15 residues. The V end lost 2 bases, the J end lost 4 bases, and 14 bases lay between the germline ends. The CDR3 DNA sequence: TGTGCCAGCAGCTTATCAACAGGAACCCTCTATGGCTACACCTTC. Protein sequence: CASSLSTGTLYGYTF. Full variable domain (missing parts from reference TRBV11-2 and TRBJ1-2): EAGVAQSPRYKIIEKRQSVAFWCNPISGHATLYWYQQILGQGPKLLIQFQNNGVVDDSQLPKDRFSAERLKGVDSTLKIQPAKLEDSAVYLCASSLSTGTLYGYTFGSGTRLTVV.

V and J are TRBV7-3 and TRBJ2-1, with 9 bases lining up with TRBD2. Trimming at V came to 2 bases and at J to 9 bases, leaving 5 bases not matched to a gene. Germline V lookup: CDR1 SGHTA, CDR2 FQGTGA. The length of the CDR3 is 14 residues. CDR3 coding DNA: TGTGCCAGCAGCTTAGCGGGAGGGCCGACTGAGCAGTTCTTC. It translates to CASSLAGGPTEQFF.

The chain joins TRBV19 to TRBJ1-1, with 9 bases that match TRBD1. This CDR3 is built from 16 residues. Trimming at V came to 5 bases and at J to 0 bases, leaving 7 bases not matched to a gene. The germline V gene encodes CDR1 LNHDA and CDR2 SQIVND (reference sequence). CDR3 DNA: TGTGCCAGTAGTCTATCGGGACAGGGACTGAACACTGAAGCTTTCTTT. It yields the protein CASSLSGQGLNTEAFF.

This clone is termed medium-sized. The chain is built from TRBV19 and TRBJ1-5; 11 nucleotides agree with TRBD1. V was clipped by 5 bases and J by 1 base; unmatched bases: 16. This CDR3 spans 20 amino acids. The germline V gene encodes CDR1 LNHDA and CDR2 SQIVND (reference sequence). The CDR3 DNA follows: TGTGCCAGTAGTCCGACGCCTCGGACAGGGGGCACTTTCAGCAATCAGCCCCAGCATTTT. This translates into CASSPTPRTGGTFSNQPQHF.

The chain links TRBV19 to TRBJ1-1; D is ambiguous. CDR1 is LNHDA and CDR2 is SQIVND in the germline V gene (reference sequence). V gave up 3 bases and J gave up 1 base, with 12 bases separating them. CDR3 size: 15 residues. DNA for the CDR3: TGTGCCAGTAGTATCCGAGGAGGGTCGAACACTGAAGCTTTCTTT. Encoded protein: CASSIRGGSNTEAFF.

Here the CDR3 reads CASTPRQGYGYTF. In DNA, the CDR3 is TGTGCCAGCACCCCCCGACAGGGCTATGGCTACACCTTC. V is TRBV6-5 and J is TRBJ1-2; 7 bases line up with TRBD1. Trimming at V came to 7 bases and at J to 4 bases, leaving 6 bases not matched to a gene. Germline V CDR1 and CDR2: MNHEY, SVGAGI. CDR3 size: 13 residues.

The chain joins TRBV6-6 to TRBJ2-7; 9 bases match TRBD1. CDR1 MNHNY and CDR2 SVGAGI come from the germline V gene (reference sequence). The CDR3 totals 15 residues. Unmatched junction bases numbered 6, after V lost 4 bases and J lost 2 bases. CDR3 bases: TGTGCCAGCAGTTCGTTTGGGGACAGGGCCTACGAGCAGTACTTC. Translated, it gives CASSSFGDRAYEQYF.

The rearrangement joins TRBV30 to TRBJ2-2; D not resolved. The CDR3 has 15 residues. CDR1 is GTSNPN, CDR2 SVGIG, per germline (reference sequence). V was trimmed by 2 bases and J by 0 bases, leaving 10 bases between them. The CDR3 is CAWSQVLSNTGELFF. CDR3 DNA sequence: TGTGCCTGGAGTCAGGTATTGTCGAACACCGGGGAGCTGTTTTTT. The full variable domain, completed using reference TRBV30 and TRBJ2-2, is SQTIHQWPATLVQPVGSPLSLECTVEGTSNPNLYWYRQAAGRGLQLLFYSVGIGQISSEVPQNLSASRPQDRQFILSSKKLLLSDSGFYLCAWSQVLSNTGELFFGEGSRLTVL.

This chain links TRBV5-1 with TRBJ2-4; TRBD2 might be the D (6 bases). The CDR3 extends over 16 amino acids. The germline CDR1 and CDR2 sequences are SGHRS and YFSETQ. V was trimmed by 0 bases and J by 1 base, leaving 11 bases between them. CDR3 residues: CASSLAGGLAKNIQYF. The CDR3 DNA reads as TGCGCCAGCAGCTTGGCCGGGGGTCTGGCCAAAAACATTCAGTACTTC.

Only one count was recorded for this clone. V is TRBV5-5 and J is TRBJ1-5, with D possibly TRBD1 on 6 matching bases. This CDR3 has 18 residues. Germline V CDR1 and CDR2: SGHKS, YYEKEE (reference sequence). Trimming pared 3 bases from V and 5 bases from J, leaving 24 bases between. The CDR3 reads CASSSAAPGAGAYQPQHF. DNA of the CDR3: TGTGCCAGCAGCTCCGCGGCACCGGGTGCAGGGGCTTATCAGCCCCAGCATTTT.

This chain connects TRBV28 to TRBJ1-4; 7 bases map to TRBD1. The CDR3 consists of 14 residues. Germline CDR1 reads MDHEN; CDR2 reads SYDVKM. Trimming cost V 7 bases and J 5 bases; bases outside gene matches: 7. CDR3 region: CASTVTGINEKLFF. The CDR3 nucleotides read TGTGCCAGCACCGTGACAGGGATAAATGAAAAACTGTTTTTT.

This clone was seen a few times. The V and J genes are TRBV6-5 and TRBJ1-4; 8 bases are a match to TRBD1. The CDR3 consists of 14 residues. J lost 5 bases, V lost 6 bases, and 5 bases had no gene match. From germline, CDR1 is MNHEY and CDR2 SVGAGI. CDR3: CASRQGQGNEKLFF. As DNA, the CDR3 is TGTGCCAGCAGACAAGGACAGGGAAATGAAAAACTGTTTTTT.

The gene calls are TRBV5-1 and TRBJ1-1; 9 bases are shared with TRBD1. Trimming cost V 0 bases and J 3 bases; bases outside gene matches: 3. The CDR3 runs to 15 residues. Germline V CDR1 and CDR2: SGHRS, YFSETQ. DNA for the CDR3: TGCGCCAGCAGCTTGGACAGGGGGCTGGACACTGAAGCTTTCTTT. This encodes CASSLDRGLDTEAFF.

V gene TRBV3-1 (or the pseudogene TRBV3-2) combines with J gene TRBJ1-3; D remains unclear. Germline CDR1 LGHDT, CDR2 YNNKEL (reference sequence). V was cut by 4 bases and J by 4 bases, with 14 bases left in between. The CDR3 totals 15 residues. The CDR3 nucleotides are TGTGCCAGCAGCCTCACTAGCGGGATCGGAAACACCATATATTTT. Amino acid sequence: CASSLTSGIGNTIYF.